A single sample is the source of the 4 T cell receptor beta chains below, sequenced in a study of post-analysis software for immune sequencing data. Study conclusions and caveats: With TRBV5-6, TRBV5-1 and TRBV20-1 included, 4 or 5 TRBV segments were more frequent in patients than in controls.

These receptors have no identified antigens. Sequencing libraries made from TCR beta cDNA carried unique molecular identifiers. One entry per CDR3 protein, called by TCRdb with MiXCR from the PCR reads. The sample lists hundreds of thousands of distinct CDR3 sequences; about 38% were seen once. Sample: blood. The receptors come from a girl between 10 and 17 years old with multiple sclerosis.

The table lists this clonotype with a few counts. The J gene is TRBJ1-5, the V gene TRBV3-1, with D perhaps TRBD1 (6 bases). With 4 bases removed from V and 7 bases from J, the gap between germline ends came to 11 bases. The germline V gene encodes CDR1 LGHDT and CDR2 YNNKEL (reference sequence). This CDR3 comprises 13 residues. The CDR3 protein is CASSRGTIQPQHF. The CDR3 nucleotides are TGTGCCAGCAGCCGGGGGACAATCCAGCCCCAGCATTTT.

This clonotype was observed a handful of times. The chain is built from TRBV20-1 and TRBJ2-1; D is unresolved. The CDR3 runs 11 residues. V was cut by 4 bases and J by 15 bases, with 16 bases left in between. Per germline, CDR1 DFQATT and CDR2 SNEGSKA (reference sequence). The CDR3 region has the DNA TGCAGTGCTACAGGCTCCAGCCGGCCGTTCTTC. Translation: CSATGSSRPFF.

There are many counts of this clonotype. In nucleotides, the CDR3 is TGTGCCAGCACCCGGTCAAATTCACCCCTCCACTTT. This translates into CASTRSNSPLHF. The chain combines TRBV5-6 with TRBJ1-6; D not resolved. V lost 6 bases to trimming and J lost 7 bases, with 8 bases between them. The CDR3 runs to 12 residues. CDR1 is SGHDT and CDR2 is YYEEEE in the germline V gene.

This clonotype was recorded many times. The chain's CDR3 is CATLTGQETQYF. As DNA, the CDR3 is TGTGCCACCCTAACAGGCCAAGAGACCCAGTACTTC. The V and J genes are TRBV28 and TRBJ2-5, with TRBD1 as a possible D gene (5 bases). Germline CDR1 reads MDHEN; CDR2 reads SYDVKM. The V end lost 10 bases, the J end lost 1 base, and 10 bases lay between the germline ends. The CDR3 sequence is 12 residues long.